These 11 T cell receptor beta chains came from one sample sequenced in a study of blood T cell repertoires in COVID-19. The data were produced by immunoSEQ multiplex PCR, yet TCRdb's version contains in-frame clones alone and is incomplete. The sample has a few hundred thousand clones, approximately 80% seen once. Sequenced material: peripheral blood. All receptors come from a human donor in a cohort sampled during active COVID-19.

The rearrangement uses TRBV19 and TRBJ2-1; 7 positions match TRBD2. V dropped 5 bases and J dropped 4; count of bases not matched to a gene: 14. The CDR3 covers 17 residues. In germline, CDR1 is LNHDA, CDR2 SQIVND (reference sequence). The CDR3 region has the DNA TGTGCCAGTAGTTCCCCGAGGGAGGGGAGGGCATACAATGAGCAGTTCTTC. Translation gives CASSSPREGRAYNEQFF.

This clone was picked up one time. This chain connects TRBV4-2 to TRBJ2-5; 8 bases are a match to TRBD1. The CDR3 has 15 residues. V shed 0 bases and J 5 bases; nucleotides not matched to a gene: 5. Per germline, CDR1 LGHNA and CDR2 YNFKEQ. The DNA for the CDR3 is TGTGCCAGCAGCCAAGATGCAGGGGGCTCGGAGACCCAGTACTTC. Encoded protein: CASSQDAGGSETQYF.

The sample holds one count of this clone. The chain carries TRBV2 and TRBJ1-2; D perhaps matches TRBD1 (5 bases). From germline, CDR1 is SNHLY and CDR2 FYNNEI. V lost 2 bases and J 7 bases, leaving 11 bases between the germline ends. The CDR3 consists of 13 residues. The CDR3 DNA sequence: TGTGCCAGCAGTGAAAAGGGGTGGGCTGGCTACACCTTC. Its protein is CASSEKGWAGYTF.

The J gene is TRBJ1-6, the V gene TRBV6-1; D remains unclear. This CDR3 comprises 16 residues. Trimming shortened V by 3 bases and J by 0 bases, and 9 bases separated the two germline ends. Germline-derived CDR1 and CDR2 are MNHNS and SASEGT. CDR3 nucleotides: TGTGCCAGCAGTGATGAGGTGATCTCCTATAATTCACCCCTCCACTTT. As protein: CASSDEVISYNSPLHF.

V and J are TRBV27 and TRBJ2-7; no clear D gene. Germline CDR1 reads MNHEY; CDR2 reads SMNVEV (reference sequence). This CDR3 is 15 amino acids long. V was pared by 0 bases and J by 3 bases, with 12 bases between. The CDR3 sequence: CASSLSPDGYYEQYF. The CDR3 nucleotides are TGTGCCAGCAGTTTATCGCCCGACGGGTACTACGAGCAGTACTTC.

In its sample, this clone was seen once. This chain joins TRBV6-5 and TRBJ1-1; weak D call: TRBD1 (6 bases). The CDR3 spans 13 residues. Per the germline V gene, CDR1 is MNHEY and CDR2 is SVGAGI. Trimming stripped 5 bases from V and 4 bases from J, with 11 bases between. The CDR3 nucleotides read TGTGCCAGCAGTCTAACAGGGTTCACTGAAGCTTTCTTT. Residues: CASSLTGFTEAFF.

The rearrangement links TRBV19 to TRBJ2-7, with D hard to call. CDR3 length: 14 amino acids. Trimming took off 3 bases at V and 0 bases at J, with 9 bases between the two ends. CDR1 is LNHDA and CDR2 is SQIVND in the germline V gene (reference sequence). In nucleotides, the CDR3 is TGTGCCAGTAGTATTCGACAAGCCTCCTACGAGCAGTACTTC. It is translated as CASSIRQASYEQYF.

The V call is TRBV5-6, the J call TRBJ2-7, with 7 bases aligning to TRBD1. This CDR3 contains 14 residues. The germline V gene encodes CDR1 SGHDT and CDR2 YYEEEE. V trimming: 5 bases; J trimming: 2 bases; junction bases outside the gene matches: 7. The CDR3 spells CASSSSGTAYEQYF. The CDR3 DNA sequence: TGTGCCAGCAGTTCGTCTGGGACAGCCTACGAGCAGTACTTC.

The rearrangement links TRBV10-1 to TRBJ2-1; D may be TRBD2 (6 bases). This CDR3 has 16 residues. CDR1 and CDR2 (germline): WNHNN, SYGVQD (reference sequence). V was trimmed by 4 bases and J by 7 bases, leaving 20 bases between them. The CDR3 nucleotides read TGCGCCAGCAGTGTATTCCGGGAGCTCCGGGGGAATGAGCAGTTCTTC. The encoded protein is CASSVFRELRGNEQFF.

The chain combines TRBV6-1 with TRBJ1-2; D is possibly TRBD1 (5 bases). V shed 0 bases and J shed 0 bases, with 8 bases lying between them. Germline lookup yields CDR1 MNHNS and CDR2 SASEGT. The CDR3 length is 15 residues. CDR3 protein: CASSEAQTANYGYTF. The CDR3 DNA reads as TGTGCCAGCAGTGAAGCCCAGACAGCTAACTATGGCTACACCTTC.

The rearrangement links TRBV5-8 to TRBJ2-3; D uncertain. The V gene lost 4 bases and the J gene lost 5 bases, with 14 bases spanning the gap. The CDR3 is 14 amino acids. Germline-derived CDR1 and CDR2 are SGHTS and YDEGEE. The CDR3 region is CASSPWSRQDTQYF. The CDR3, as DNA: TGTGCCAGCAGCCCCTGGTCCAGGCAAGATACGCAGTATTTT.